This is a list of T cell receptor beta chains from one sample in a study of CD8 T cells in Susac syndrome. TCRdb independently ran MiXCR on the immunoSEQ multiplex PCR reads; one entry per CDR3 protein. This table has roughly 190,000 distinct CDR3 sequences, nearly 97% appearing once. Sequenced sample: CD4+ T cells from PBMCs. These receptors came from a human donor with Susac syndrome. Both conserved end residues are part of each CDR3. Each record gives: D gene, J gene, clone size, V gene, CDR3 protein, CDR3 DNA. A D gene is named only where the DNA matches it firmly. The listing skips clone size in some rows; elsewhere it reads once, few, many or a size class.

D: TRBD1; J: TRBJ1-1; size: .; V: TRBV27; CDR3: CASSPGQGWDTEAFF; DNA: TGTGCCAGCAGTCCAGGACAGGGGTGGGACACTGAAGCTTTCTTT
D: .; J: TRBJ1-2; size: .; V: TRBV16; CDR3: CASSQSFPAGTNYGYTF; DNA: TGTGCCAGCAGCCAATCCTTTCCCGCAGGAACTAACTATGGCTACACCTTC
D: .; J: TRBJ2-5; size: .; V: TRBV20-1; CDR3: CSASKTIAQETQYF; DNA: TGCAGTGCTTCCAAGACTATCGCGCAGGAGACCCAGTACTTC
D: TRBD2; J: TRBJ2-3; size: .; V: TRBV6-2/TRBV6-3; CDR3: CASSNLAGGGTDTQYF; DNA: TGTGCCAGCAGTAATCTAGCGGGGGGAGGGACAGATACGCAGTATTTT
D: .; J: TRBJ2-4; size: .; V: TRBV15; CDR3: CATSRSLENIQYF; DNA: TGTGCCACCAGCAGATCTCTCGAAAACATTCAGTACTTC
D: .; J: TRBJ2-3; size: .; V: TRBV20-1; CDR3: CSASGDSWGTDTQYF; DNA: TGCAGTGCTAGCGGGGACTCGTGGGGCACAGATACGCAGTATTTT
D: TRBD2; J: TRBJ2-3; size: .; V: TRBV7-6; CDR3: CASNAGGTTDTQYF; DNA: TGTGCCAGCAACGCGGGGGGGACCACAGATACGCAGTATTTT
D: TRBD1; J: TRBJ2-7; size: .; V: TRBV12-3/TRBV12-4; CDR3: CASSLKGAWEQYF; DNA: TGTGCCAGCAGTTTGAAGGGGGCTTGGGAGCAGTACTTC
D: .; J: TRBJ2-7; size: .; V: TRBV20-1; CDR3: CSARSTYGIDYEQYF; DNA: TGCAGTGCTAGATCAACCTATGGGATCGACTACGAGCAGTACTTC
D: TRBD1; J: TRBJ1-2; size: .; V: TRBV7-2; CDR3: CASSLGTGGLIGGYTF; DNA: TGTGCCAGCAGCCTCGGGACAGGGGGCCTGATAGGTGGCTACACCTTC
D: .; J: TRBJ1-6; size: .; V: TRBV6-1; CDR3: CASKAVNSPLHF; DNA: TGTGCCAGCAAGGCCGTTAATTCACCCCTCCACTTT
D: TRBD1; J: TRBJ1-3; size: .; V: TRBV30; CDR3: CAWSVMGQVGNTIYF; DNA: TGTGCCTGGAGTGTAATGGGACAGGTTGGAAACACCATATATTTT
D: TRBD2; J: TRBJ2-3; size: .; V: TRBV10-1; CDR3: CASSDRGGEYTQYF; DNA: TGCGCCAGCAGTGACCGGGGGGGCGAGTATACGCAGTATTTT
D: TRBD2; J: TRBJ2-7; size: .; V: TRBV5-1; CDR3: CASSLELAGGSYEQYF; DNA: TGCGCCAGCAGCTTGGAACTAGCGGGGGGCTCCTACGAGCAGTACTTC
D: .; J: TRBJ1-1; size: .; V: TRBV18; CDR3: CASSPNAGENTEAFF; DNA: TGTGCCAGCTCACCCAATGCCGGGGAGAACACTGAAGCTTTCTTT
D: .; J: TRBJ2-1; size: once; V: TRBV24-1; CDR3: CATSDSLLQQFF; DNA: TGTGCCACCAGTGATTCGTTACTACAGCAGTTCTTC
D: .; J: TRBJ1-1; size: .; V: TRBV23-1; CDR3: CASSHTGCTEAFF; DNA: TGCGCCAGCAGCCACACGGGGTGCACTGAAGCTTTCTTT
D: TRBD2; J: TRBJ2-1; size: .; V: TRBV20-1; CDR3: CSARRTSGLNEQFF; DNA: TGCAGTGCTAGGCGGACTAGCGGTTTGAATGAGCAGTTCTTC
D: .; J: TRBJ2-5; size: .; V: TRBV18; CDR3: CASSPYRDQETQYF; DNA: TGTGCCAGCTCACCCTACAGGGACCAAGAGACCCAGTACTTC
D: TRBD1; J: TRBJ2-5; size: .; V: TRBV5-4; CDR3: CASSLRGLETQYF; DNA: TGTGCCAGCAGCCTCAGGGGGCTGGAGACCCAGTACTTC
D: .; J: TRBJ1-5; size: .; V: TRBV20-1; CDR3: CSANTNSNQPQHF; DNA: TGCAGTGCTAACACAAATAGCAATCAGCCCCAGCATTTT
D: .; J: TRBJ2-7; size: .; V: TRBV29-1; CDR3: CSVLVSAYEQYF; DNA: TGCAGCGTTCTGGTCTCCGCCTACGAGCAGTACTTC
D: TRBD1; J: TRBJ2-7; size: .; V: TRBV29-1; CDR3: CSAGQGVYEQYF; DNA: TGCAGCGCCGGACAGGGTGTCTACGAGCAGTACTTC
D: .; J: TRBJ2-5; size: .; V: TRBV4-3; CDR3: CASSQDRGWRETQYF; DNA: TGCGCCAGCAGCCAAGATCGTGGATGGAGGGAGACCCAGTACTTC
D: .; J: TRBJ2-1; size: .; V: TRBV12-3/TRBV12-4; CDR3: CASSPAGIANEQFF; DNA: TGTGCCAGCAGCCCAGCCGGGATTGCCAATGAGCAGTTCTTC
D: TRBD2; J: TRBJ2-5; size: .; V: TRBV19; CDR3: CASSTSGLSQETQYF; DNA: TGTGCCAGTAGTACTAGCGGGCTGTCGCAAGAGACCCAGTACTTC
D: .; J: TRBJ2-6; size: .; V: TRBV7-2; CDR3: CASSLVGGRSGANVLTF; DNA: TGTGCCAGCAGCTTAGTGGGGGGGCGATCTGGGGCCAACGTCCTGACTTTC
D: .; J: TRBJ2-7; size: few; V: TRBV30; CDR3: CAWSASSYEQYF; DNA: TGTGCCTGGAGTGCCTCCTCATACGAGCAGTACTTC
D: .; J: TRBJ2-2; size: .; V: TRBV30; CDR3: CAWTEGQGFGELFF; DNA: TGTGCCTGGACCGAGGGCCAGGGGTTCGGGGAGCTGTTTTTT
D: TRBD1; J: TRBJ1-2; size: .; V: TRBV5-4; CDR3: CASSLRTGPYGYTF; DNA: TGTGCCAGCAGCTTGCGGACAGGACCCTATGGCTACACCTTC
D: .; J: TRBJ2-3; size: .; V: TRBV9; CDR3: CASSAGRGQSTDTQYF; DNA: TGTGCCAGCAGCGCCGGGAGGGGGCAGAGCACAGATACGCAGTATTTT
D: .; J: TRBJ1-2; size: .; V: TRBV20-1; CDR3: CSARVEGLSGYTF; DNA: TGCAGTGCTAGAGTTGAAGGGCTGAGCGGCTACACCTTC
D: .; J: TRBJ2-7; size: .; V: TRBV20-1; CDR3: CSAKGPSGGPLYEQYF; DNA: TGCAGTGCTAAGGGCCCTTCTGGGGGGCCTCTCTACGAGCAGTACTTC
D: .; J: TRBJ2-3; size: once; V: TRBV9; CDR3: CASSPDTTDTQYF; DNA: TGTGCCAGCAGCCCGGACACCACAGATACGCAGTATTTT
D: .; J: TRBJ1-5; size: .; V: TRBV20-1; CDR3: CSARDRGLSSANQPQHF; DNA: TGCAGTGCTAGAGATCGGGGTTTGAGTTCAGCCAATCAGCCCCAGCATTTT
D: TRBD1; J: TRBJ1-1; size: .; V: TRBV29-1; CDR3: CSVGQAGGTEAFF; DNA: TGCAGCGTAGGACAGGCGGGCGGCACTGAAGCTTTCTTT